This T cell receptor (beta chain) was captured in a study of shared clonotypes between healthy human individuals (dated by TCRdb to 2020 to 2022). Regarding the complete study: A couple of women and three men aged 18 to 49 years were included in the cohort. For each donor, CD4 naive and CD4 memory were each run on three plates, CD8 naive on two plates, and CD8 memory on one plate. Blood TCR repertoires of five healthy adults were deeply sequenced to estimate repertoire size and the extent of clonotype sharing between individuals. To increase sequencing depth and limit assay-specific biases, TCR repertoire library preparation and sequencing were carried out by different laboratories using diverse techniques. Leukapheresis yielded between about 0.9 and 9 billion PBMCs per donor. Study-level results and caveats: Because the study included only a small number of donors, the genetic and exposure-history diversity represented was limited. Even with the large sequencing depth, rarefaction of the sorted-subset datasets indicated that sequencing was incomplete. Sharing across several donors was observed for about 5% of naive CD4, less than 4% of naive CD8, around 2.5% of memory CD4, and around 0.4% of memory CD8 clonotypes. Sampling was limited to blood, and TCR repertoires in tissue likely differ from TCR repertoires in blood. Pairwise subsampling indicated that sequencing depth was expected to affect the degree of clonotype sharing among donors. Clonotypes shared by all four sorted-subset donors showed higher generation probabilities than non-shared clonotypes. Estimated clonotype richness was generally larger for naive than for memory subsets.

Remarks on this clone: Its antigen has not been determined. Base qualities are not at hand, and no much larger clone is one base apart.

The donors were healthy, HIV-negative adults who had no recently reported acute infections or vaccinations. Every donor was a Caucasian adult residing in Nashville, Tennessee, USA. CD4+ T cells were enriched by magnetic negative selection, after which naive cells were positively selected on CD45RA and the negative fraction was taken as the memory subset. After blood collection by leukapheresis, PBMCs were isolated using Ficoll-Histopaque density gradient centrifugation and then cryopreserved in the vapor phase of liquid nitrogen. Analytical flow cytometry was used to check the purity and quantity of every magnetically sorted T cell population. Each sorted fraction had its genomic DNA isolated and then quantified by UV absorbance on a Nanodrop 2000c. For this chain, trimming is 3 bases at the V end and 0 bases at the J end, and the number of junction bases without a gene match is 3. The germline V gene specifies SGDLS as CDR1 and YYNGEE as CDR2. From its cysteine to its phenylalanine, the CDR3 spans 17 amino acids. Only the CDR3 DNA is retained, 51 bases long and in frame from the first base.

Using the deep immunoSEQ assay, multiplex PCR amplified TCR CDR3 regions from genomic DNA. Extracted genomic DNA from each cell subset was spread evenly across all wells of several immunoSEQ 96-well plates, with each plate serving as a replicate. For sorted subsets, 150 to 250 ng of genomic DNA, equivalent to 30,000 or so T cell genomes, went into each replicate PCR. Purified libraries were quantified with a Qubit 3.0 fluorometer, sized on a Bioanalyzer 2100, and re-quantified with the KAPA Library Quantification kit. A separate single-read 150-cycle Illumina NextSeq 550 flow cell was used to sequence each immunoSEQ 96-well plate. In the authors' own workflow: The immunoSEQ output contained only junctional sequences without quality scores, so filtering could not match that applied to full-length reads. Sequences were annotated with PyIR, a Python wrapper for IgBLAST v1.9, and V/J genes and CDR3 were assigned using IMGT germline references. Reads were filtered out if the reads had weak V/J assignments (E-value above 1e-6), no CDR3, stop codons, out-of-frame junctions, or ambiguous translated residues. V3J clonotypes were defined by identical inferred V gene, J gene, and CDR3 amino acid sequence. To compute the percentage overlap between repertoires, the number of shared unique clonotypes was divided by the size of the smaller repertoire. RTK rarefaction, the Chao1 estimator, and Recon v2.1 estimates of unobserved clonotypes were used to assess repertoire richness. For all TCRbeta clonotypes obtained by the gDNA method from a few donors, generation probabilities were computed with OLGA. This is the immuneACCESS table as TCRdb keeps it, with only in-frame sequences that have V and J called. A part of the clones is gone; compared with another copy, unresolved V genes explain less than half, and the rest is unexplained. Clone size and the V and J calls come from that table; the DNA yielded D and trimming. The sample table lists some 2.1 million clones, 90% to 95% of them with a count of one. The ten largest clones represent 0.1% to 0.15% of the sample.

Sequencing was done on a sample of naive CD4+ T cells sorted from blood. The cell subset or site label of this sample denotes: CD45RA+ positively selected. The TCR originated in a man between 18 and 29 years old in good health. The chain uses TRBV9 and TRBJ2-1, and TRBD2 aligns with 13 junction nucleotides. The CDR3 region: CASSATSGRPSYNEQFF. In nucleotide form, the sequence is TGTGCCAGCAGCGCGACTAGCGGGAGGCCCTCCTACAATGAGCAGTTCTTC.